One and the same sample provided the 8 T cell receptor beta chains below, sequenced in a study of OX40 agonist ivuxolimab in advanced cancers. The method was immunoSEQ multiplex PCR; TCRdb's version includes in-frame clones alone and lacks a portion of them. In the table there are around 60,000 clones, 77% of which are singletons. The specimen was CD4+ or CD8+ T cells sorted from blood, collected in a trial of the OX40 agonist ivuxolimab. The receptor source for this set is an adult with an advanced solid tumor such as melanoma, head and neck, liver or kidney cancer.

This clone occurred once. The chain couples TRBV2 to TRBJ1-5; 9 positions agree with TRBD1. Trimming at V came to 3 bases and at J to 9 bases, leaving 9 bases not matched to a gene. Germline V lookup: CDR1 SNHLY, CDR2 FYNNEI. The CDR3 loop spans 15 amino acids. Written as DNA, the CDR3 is TGTGCCAGCAGTGACGGGACAGGGCAAAGAGGGCCCCAGCATTTT. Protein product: CASSDGTGQRGPQHF. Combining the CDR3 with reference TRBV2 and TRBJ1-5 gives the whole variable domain EPEVTQTPSHQVTQMGQEVILRCVPISNHLYFYWYRQILGQKVEFLVSFYNNEISEKSEIFDDQFSVERPDGSNFTLKIRSTKLEDSAMYFCASSDGTGQRGPQHFGDGTRLSIL.

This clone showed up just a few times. The CDR3 nucleotides read TGCGCCAGCAGCCAGGATCCTACAGGGGTAGGTGGCTACACCTTC. Amino acid sequence: CASSQDPTGVGGYTF. The chain has TRBV4-1 and TRBJ1-2; 7 bases agree with TRBD1. Germline V gene sequence: CDR1 MGHRA, CDR2 YSYEKL. The length of the CDR3 is 15 residues. After removal of 3 bases from V and 7 bases from J, the junction contained 11 bases not matched to a gene.

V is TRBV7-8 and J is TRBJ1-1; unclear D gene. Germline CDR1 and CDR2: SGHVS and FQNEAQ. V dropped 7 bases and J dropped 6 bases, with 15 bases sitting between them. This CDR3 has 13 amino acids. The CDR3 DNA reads TGTGCCAGCACCCCCCAGGCTAGGTCTGAAGCTTTCTTT. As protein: CASTPQARSEAFF.

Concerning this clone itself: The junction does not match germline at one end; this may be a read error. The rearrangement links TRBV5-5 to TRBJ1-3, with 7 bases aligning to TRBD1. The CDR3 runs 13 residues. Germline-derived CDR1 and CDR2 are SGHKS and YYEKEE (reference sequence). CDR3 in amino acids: CASSSRIEGGPLF. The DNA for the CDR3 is TGTGCCAGCAGCTCCCGGATCGAAGGGGGCCCTCTATTT.

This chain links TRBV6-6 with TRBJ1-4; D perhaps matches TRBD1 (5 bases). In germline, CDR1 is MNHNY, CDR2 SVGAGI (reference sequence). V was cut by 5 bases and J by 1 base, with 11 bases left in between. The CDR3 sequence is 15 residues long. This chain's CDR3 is CASSLQGKTNEKLFF. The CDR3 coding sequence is TGTGCCAGCAGTCTCCAGGGCAAAACTAATGAAAAACTGTTTTTT.

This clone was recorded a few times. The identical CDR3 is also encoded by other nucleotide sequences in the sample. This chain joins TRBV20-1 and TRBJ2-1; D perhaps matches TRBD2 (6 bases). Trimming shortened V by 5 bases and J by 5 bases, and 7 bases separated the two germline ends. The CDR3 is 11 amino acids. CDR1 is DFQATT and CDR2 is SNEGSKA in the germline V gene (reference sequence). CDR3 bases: TGCAGTGCTGGGGGGAACAATGAGCAGTTCTTC. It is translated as CSAGGNNEQFF.

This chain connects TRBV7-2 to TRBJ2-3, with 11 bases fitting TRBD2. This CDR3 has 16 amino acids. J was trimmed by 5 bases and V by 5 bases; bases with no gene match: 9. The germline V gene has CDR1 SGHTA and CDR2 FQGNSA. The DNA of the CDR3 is TGTGCCAGCAGCCCCAGTAGCGGGGGGGCCCGAGATACGCAGTATTTT. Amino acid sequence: CASSPSSGGARDTQYF.

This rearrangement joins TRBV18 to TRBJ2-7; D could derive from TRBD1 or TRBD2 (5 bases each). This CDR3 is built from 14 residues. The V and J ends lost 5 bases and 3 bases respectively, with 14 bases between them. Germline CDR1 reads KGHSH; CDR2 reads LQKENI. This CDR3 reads CASSGGRKIYEQYF. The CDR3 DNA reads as TGTGCCAGCTCAGGGGGACGGAAGATCTACGAGCAGTACTTC.